A single TCR beta chain is shown here with its context. Its matching antigen is unknown. The germline V and J ends were trimmed by 5 bases and 2 bases, with 12 bases remaining between them. Germline-derived CDR1 and CDR2 are MDHEN and SYDVKM. CDR3 length: 14 residues. This entry comes from a study of siplizumab effects on memory and regulatory T cells. Overall study results and limits: Naive T cell populations appeared to exhibit greater diversity than memory cells and appeared to be major alloresponse contributors.

Assay used: immunoSEQ multiplex PCR; TCRdb lists only in-frame clones, some missing. The table has about 56,000 clones, around 97% seen once. The chain uses TRBV28 and TRBJ1-2, with D perhaps TRBD1 (5 bases). Material for sequencing was naive CD8+ T cells sorted from blood. The TCR was taken from a human donor in good health. CDR3 residues: CASSPSQGNYGYTF. The CDR3 nucleotides are TGTGCCAGCAGTCCCTCCCAGGGAAACTATGGCTACACCTTC.